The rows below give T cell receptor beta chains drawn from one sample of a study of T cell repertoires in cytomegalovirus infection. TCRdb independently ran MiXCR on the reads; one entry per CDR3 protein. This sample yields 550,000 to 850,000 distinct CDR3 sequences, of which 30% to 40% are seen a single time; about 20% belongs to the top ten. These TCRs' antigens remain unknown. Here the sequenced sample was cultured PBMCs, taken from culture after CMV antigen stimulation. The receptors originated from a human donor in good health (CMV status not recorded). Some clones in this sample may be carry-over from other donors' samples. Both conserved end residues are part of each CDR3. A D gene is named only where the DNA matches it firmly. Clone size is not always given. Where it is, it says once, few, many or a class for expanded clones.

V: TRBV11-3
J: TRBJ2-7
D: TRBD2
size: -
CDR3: CKPGTSGRTSYEQYF
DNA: TGCAAACCCGGGACTAGCGGGAGGACGAGCTACGAGCAGTACTTC

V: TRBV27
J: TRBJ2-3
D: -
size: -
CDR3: CASSPRAALSTDTQYF
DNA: TGTGCCAGCAGTCCCAGAGCGGCCCTTAGCACAGATACGCAGTATTTT

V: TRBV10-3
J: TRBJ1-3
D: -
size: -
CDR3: CAISESDGSGNTIYF
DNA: TGTGCCATCAGTGAGTCCGATGGCTCTGGAAACACCATATATTTT

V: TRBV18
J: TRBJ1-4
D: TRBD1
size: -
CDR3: CASSPSTGGGEKLFF
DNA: TGTGCCAGCTCACCTTCGACAGGGGGCGGTGAAAAACTGTTTTTT

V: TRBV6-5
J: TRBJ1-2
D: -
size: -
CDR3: CASRRGDGYGYTF
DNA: TGTGCCAGCAGAAGAGGGGATGGGTATGGCTACACCTTC

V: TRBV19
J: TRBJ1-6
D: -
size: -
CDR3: CASSTSRGAKYNSPLHF
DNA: TGTGCCAGTAGTACATCACGCGGGGCCAAATATAATTCACCCCTCCACTTT

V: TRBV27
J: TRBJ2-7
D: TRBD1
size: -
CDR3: CASGYRVTGYEQYF
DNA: TGTGCCAGCGGCTATCGGGTGACAGGGTACGAGCAGTACTTC

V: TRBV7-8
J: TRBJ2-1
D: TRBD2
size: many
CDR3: CASSLRRLAGGNEQFF
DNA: TGTGCCAGCAGCTTAAGGCGACTAGCGGGGGGCAATGAGCAGTTCTTC

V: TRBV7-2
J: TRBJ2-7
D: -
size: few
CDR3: CATKRRGMFYEQYF
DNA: TGTGCAACGAAGCGGCGGGGAATGTTCTACGAGCAGTACTTC

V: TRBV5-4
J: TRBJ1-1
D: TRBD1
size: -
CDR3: CASSFSGDRYTEAFF
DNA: TGTGCCAGCAGCTTTAGTGGGGACAGGTACACTGAAGCTTTCTTT

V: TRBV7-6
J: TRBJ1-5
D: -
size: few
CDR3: CASSAGTNQPQHF
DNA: TGTGCCAGCAGCGCCGGGACCAATCAGCCCCAGCATTTT

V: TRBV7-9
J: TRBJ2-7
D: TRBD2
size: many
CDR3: CASSFPRGVQYF
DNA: TGTGCCAGCAGCTTTCCACGGGGGGTGCAGTACTTC

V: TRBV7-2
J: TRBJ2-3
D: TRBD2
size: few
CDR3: CASSFRSGGDTQYF
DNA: TGTGCCAGCAGCTTTAGGTCGGGAGGAGATACGCAGTATTTT

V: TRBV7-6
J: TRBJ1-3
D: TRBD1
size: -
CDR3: CASSTPGDRAGNTIYF
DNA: TGTGCCAGCAGCACACCAGGGGACAGGGCTGGAAACACCATATATTTT

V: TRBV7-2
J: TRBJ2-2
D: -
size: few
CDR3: CASSLPSGELFF
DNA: TGTGCCAGCAGCTTACCTTCCGGGGAGCTGTTTTTT

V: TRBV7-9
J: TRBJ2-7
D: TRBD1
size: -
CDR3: CATSNRGAYEQYF
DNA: TGTGCCACCAGTAACAGGGGAGCCTACGAGCAGTACTTC

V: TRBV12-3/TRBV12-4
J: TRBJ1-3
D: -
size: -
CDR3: CASSLSTWVSGNTIYF
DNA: TGTGCCAGCAGCCTAAGTACATGGGTCTCTGGAAACACCATATATTTT

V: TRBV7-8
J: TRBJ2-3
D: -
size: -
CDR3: CASSLGGRYTDTQYF
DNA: TGTGCCAGCAGCTTAGGGGGGAGATACACAGATACGCAGTATTTT

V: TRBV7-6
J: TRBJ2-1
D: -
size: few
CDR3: CASSGPAGEQFF
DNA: TGTGCCAGCAGTGGGCCCGCGGGGGAGCAGTTCTTC

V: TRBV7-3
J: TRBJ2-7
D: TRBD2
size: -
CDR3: CASSSSGLAGVSEQYF
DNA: TGTGCCAGCAGCTCCTCTGGACTAGCGGGGGTGTCCGAGCAGTACTTC

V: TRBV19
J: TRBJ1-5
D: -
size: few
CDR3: CASRGVDAGNQPQHF
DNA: TGTGCCAGTAGGGGGGTGGACGCGGGCAATCAGCCCCAGCATTTT

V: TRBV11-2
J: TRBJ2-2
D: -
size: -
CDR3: CASSPRADANTGELFF
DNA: TGTGCCAGCAGCCCGAGAGCGGATGCGAACACCGGGGAGCTGTTTTTT

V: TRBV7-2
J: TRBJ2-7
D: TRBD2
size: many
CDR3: CASSPGSGGAYEQYF
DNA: TGTGCCAGCAGCCCGGGTAGCGGGGGGGCCTACGAGCAGTACTTC

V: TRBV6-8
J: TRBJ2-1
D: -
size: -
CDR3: CASRQTPGRPREQFF
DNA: TGTGCCAGCAGGCAGACCCCGGGACGCCCTAGGGAGCAGTTCTTC

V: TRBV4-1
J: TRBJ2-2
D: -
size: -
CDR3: CASSQLVGSANTGELFF
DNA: TGCGCCAGCAGCCAATTAGTCGGGTCCGCGAACACCGGGGAGCTGTTTTTT

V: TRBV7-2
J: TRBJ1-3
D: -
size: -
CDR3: CASSLVPVGNTIYF
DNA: TGTGCCAGCAGCTTAGTTCCAGTTGGAAACACCATATATTTT

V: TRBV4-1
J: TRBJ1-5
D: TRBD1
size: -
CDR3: CASSRADRVNKVRNQPQHF
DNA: TGCGCCAGCAGCCGGGCAGACAGGGTTAATAAAGTCCGCAATCAGCCCCAGCATTTT

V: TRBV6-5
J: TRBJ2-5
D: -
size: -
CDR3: CASDSLGTQYF
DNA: TGTGCCAGCGACTCTCTGGGGACCCAGTACTTC

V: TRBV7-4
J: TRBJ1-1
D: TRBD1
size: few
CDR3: CASTLSGEGATEAFF
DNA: TGTGCCAGCACCCTTAGCGGTGAGGGGGCCACTGAAGCTTTCTTT

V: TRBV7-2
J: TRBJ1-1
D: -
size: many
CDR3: CASSPGTGGTEAFF
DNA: TGTGCCAGCAGCCCCGGGACCGGGGGGACTGAAGCTTTCTTT

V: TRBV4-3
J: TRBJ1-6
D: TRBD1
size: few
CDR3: CASSQDPGTGSSYNSPLHF
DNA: TGCGCCAGCAGCCAGGATCCCGGGACAGGGAGCTCCTATAATTCACCCCTCCACTTT

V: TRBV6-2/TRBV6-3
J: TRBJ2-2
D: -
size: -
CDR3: CASSPVGRANTGELFF
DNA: TGTGCCAGCAGCCCGGTGGGACGAGCGAACACCGGGGAGCTGTTTTTT

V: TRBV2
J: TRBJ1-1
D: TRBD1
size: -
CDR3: CASSEEDRATEAFF
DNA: TGTGCCAGCAGTGAAGAGGACAGGGCCACTGAAGCTTTCTTT

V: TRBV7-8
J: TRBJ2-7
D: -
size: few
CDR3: CASYEQYF
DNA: TGTGCCAGCTACGAGCAGTACTTC

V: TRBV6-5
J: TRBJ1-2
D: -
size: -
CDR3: CASRYNRDNGYTF
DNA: TGTGCCAGCAGATACAACAGGGATAATGGCTACACCTTC

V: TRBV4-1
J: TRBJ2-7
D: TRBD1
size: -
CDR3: CASSLTPGQRGHEQYF
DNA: TGCGCCAGCAGCCTTACCCCGGGACAGCGAGGCCACGAGCAGTACTTC

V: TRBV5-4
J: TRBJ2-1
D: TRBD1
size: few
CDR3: CASSSFGQVKYHNEQFF
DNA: TGTGCCAGCAGCAGCTTCGGACAGGTCAAGTATCACAATGAGCAGTTCTTC

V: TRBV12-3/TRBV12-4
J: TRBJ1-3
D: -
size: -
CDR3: CASSSHRAGSGNTIYF
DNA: TGTGCCAGCAGTTCCCACAGGGCCGGCTCTGGAAACACCATATATTTT

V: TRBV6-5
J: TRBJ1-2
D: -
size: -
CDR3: CASSYSGRGYTF
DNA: TGTGCCAGCAGTTACTCCGGGCGAGGCTACACCTTC

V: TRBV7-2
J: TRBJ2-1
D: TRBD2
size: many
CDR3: CASSLKVGGWYNEQFF
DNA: TGTGCCAGCAGCTTAAAGGTGGGAGGGTGGTACAATGAGCAGTTCTTC

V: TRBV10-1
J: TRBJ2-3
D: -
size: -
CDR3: CASSESFLGGTDTQYF
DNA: TGCGCCAGCAGTGAGTCTTTCCTGGGGGGCACAGATACGCAGTATTTT

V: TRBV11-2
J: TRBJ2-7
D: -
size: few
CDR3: CASSLDLTYEQYF
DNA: TGTGCCAGCAGCTTAGATCTAACCTACGAGCAGTACTTC

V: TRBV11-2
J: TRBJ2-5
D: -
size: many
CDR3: CASSLQGEQETQYF
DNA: TGTGCCAGCAGCTTACAGGGTGAACAAGAGACCCAGTACTTC

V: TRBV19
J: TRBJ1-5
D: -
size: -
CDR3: CATSDLPDQPQHF
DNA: TGTGCCACTTCGGACCTCCCGGATCAGCCCCAGCATTTT

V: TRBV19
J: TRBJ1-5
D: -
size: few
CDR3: CASSIDVSRGQPQHF
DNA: TGTGCCAGTAGTATAGACGTGTCGAGGGGTCAGCCCCAGCATTTT

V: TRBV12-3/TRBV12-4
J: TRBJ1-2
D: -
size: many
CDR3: CASTTDRYGSGYTF
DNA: TGTGCCAGCACTACCGACCGCTACGGGTCTGGCTACACCTTC

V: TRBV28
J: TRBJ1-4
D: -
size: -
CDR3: CASSPHRPKLFF
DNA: TGTGCCAGCAGCCCGCACAGACCAAAACTGTTTTTT

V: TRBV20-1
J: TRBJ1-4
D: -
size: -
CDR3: CSASLTTGGEKLFF
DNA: TGCAGTGCTAGCCTGACCACGGGCGGTGAAAAACTGTTTTTT

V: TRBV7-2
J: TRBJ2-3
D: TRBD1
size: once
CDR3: CASSFFLGDSLAYTQYF
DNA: TGTGCCAGCAGCTTCTTCCTTGGGGACAGCCTTGCATATACGCAGTATTTT